This T cell receptor (beta chain) was captured by sequencing in a study of cytomegalovirus exposure and HLA in healthy donors. At the level of the study: Later, an analysis reported that the 100 to 150 validation repertoires had used the same platform as the roughly 680 first-cohort repertoires.

This clone was observed a few times. The table came from immunoSEQ multiplex PCR; TCRdb's copy has only in-frame clones and leaves some out. The sample consists of approximately 200,000 clones, 75% to 95% of them appearing once. The V segment lost 5 bases and the J segment 2 bases; nucleotides outside the gene matches: 6. The CDR3 has 14 amino acids. Germline V gives CDR1 SGHAT, CDR2 FQNNGV. Sequencing was carried out using PBMCs. The chain links TRBV11-2 to TRBJ2-7; 7 bases are shared with TRBD1. The sequence derives from a woman younger than 35 in good health and CMV-seronegative. CDR3 in amino acids: CASSMGQRPYEQYF. As DNA, the CDR3 is TGTGCCAGCAGCATGGGACAGCGACCCTACGAGCAGTACTTC.